This is a list of T cell receptor beta chains from one sample in a study of OX40 agonist ivuxolimab in advanced cancers. Clones were sequenced by immunoSEQ multiplex PCR, and TCRdb holds only the in-frame ones, with some missing. The data show about 36,000 clones, 88% seen once. The starting material was CD4+ or CD8+ T cells sorted from blood, obtained in a trial of the OX40 agonist ivuxolimab. The receptors were gathered from an adult with an advanced solid tumor such as melanoma, head and neck, liver or kidney cancer. Both conserved end residues are part of each CDR3. The D gene is left open where the match is weak. Not all rows give a size; the values are once, few, many and, for expanded clones, a class.

size: .
J: TRBJ2-7
V: TRBV6-5
D: .
CDR3: CASSYWTANGYEQYF
DNA: TGTGCCAGCAGTTACTGGACAGCCAACGGGTACGAGCAGTACTTC

size: .
J: TRBJ1-1
V: TRBV7-2
D: TRBD1
CDR3: CASSAGQGARTEAFF
DNA: TGTGCCAGCAGCGCAGGACAGGGGGCGAGAACTGAAGCTTTCTTT

size: medium-sized
J: TRBJ1-1
V: TRBV6-5
D: .
CDR3: CASGWAMNTEAFF
DNA: TGTGCCAGTGGGTGGGCAATGAACACTGAAGCTTTCTTT

size: once
J: TRBJ2-7
V: TRBV28
D: TRBD2
CDR3: CASSPSVGRGPGSGRSHEQYF
DNA: TGTGCCAGCAGTCCTTCCGTTGGTAGGGGTCCCGGCAGCGGGAGGTCCCACGAGCAGTACTTC

size: .
J: TRBJ2-1
V: TRBV15
D: TRBD2
CDR3: CATSNSGRANEQFF
DNA: TGTGCCACCAGCAACAGCGGGAGGGCCAATGAGCAGTTCTTC

size: .
J: TRBJ2-7
V: TRBV6-1
D: TRBD1
CDR3: CAVGQGAWGNYEQYF
DNA: TGTGCCGTGGGACAGGGGGCTTGGGGTAACTACGAGCAGTACTTC

size: .
J: TRBJ2-1
V: TRBV4-1
D: .
CDR3: CASSHPGLSDEQFF
DNA: TGCGCCAGCAGCCATCCTGGACTATCAGATGAGCAGTTCTTC

size: .
J: TRBJ2-7
V: TRBV13
D: .
CDR3: CASSRTRDGAEGQYF
DNA: TGTGCCAGCAGCCGGACTCGGGACGGGGCGGAGGGGCAGTACTTC

size: .
J: TRBJ2-5
V: TRBV19
D: TRBD2
CDR3: CASSQRDSTQETQYF
DNA: TGTGCCAGTAGCCAGCGGGATTCAACTCAAGAGACCCAGTACTTC

size: once
J: TRBJ1-5
V: TRBV4-3
D: .
CDR3: CASSQDGSGQPQHF
DNA: TGCGCCAGCAGCCAAGATGGCTCCGGCCAGCCCCAGCATTTT

size: .
J: TRBJ2-5
V: TRBV28
D: .
CDR3: CASSLEGSQETQYF
DNA: TGTGCCAGCAGTTTGGAGGGAAGCCAAGAGACCCAGTACTTC

size: .
J: TRBJ1-2
V: TRBV28
D: TRBD1
CDR3: CASSLTGSGYGYTF
DNA: TGTGCCAGCAGTTTGACAGGGTCGGGCTATGGCTACACCTTC

size: .
J: TRBJ1-2
V: TRBV28
D: TRBD1
CDR3: CASSSSGTETSYYGYTF
DNA: TGTGCCAGCAGTTCGTCCGGGACAGAGACCTCCTACTATGGCTACACCTTC

size: .
J: TRBJ2-7
V: TRBV27
D: .
CDR3: CASSPDTYSYEQYF
DNA: TGTGCCAGCAGTCCCGATACTTACTCCTACGAGCAGTACTTC

size: .
J: TRBJ1-2
V: TRBV6-4
D: .
CDR3: CASSDSDTGVYTF
DNA: TGTGCCAGCAGTGACTCGGACACTGGGGTCTACACCTTC

size: .
J: TRBJ2-7
V: TRBV7-2
D: TRBD2
CDR3: CASSSQLYLAGGPNEQYF
DNA: TGTGCCAGCAGCTCGCAACTCTATTTAGCGGGAGGGCCGAACGAGCAGTACTTC

size: .
J: TRBJ2-7
V: TRBV15
D: TRBD1
CDR3: CATSRDRTGVGEQYF
DNA: TGTGCCACCAGCAGGGACCGGACAGGGGTAGGCGAGCAGTACTTC

size: .
J: TRBJ2-1
V: TRBV7-3
D: .
CDR3: CASSPGIPLPSYNEQFF
DNA: TGTGCCAGCAGCCCGGGGATTCCCCTTCCCTCCTACAATGAGCAGTTCTTC

size: .
J: TRBJ2-3
V: TRBV27
D: TRBD2
CDR3: CASSGAGWSTDTQYF
DNA: TGTGCCAGCAGTGGAGCGGGATGGTCCACAGATACGCAGTATTTT

size: .
J: TRBJ2-7
V: TRBV7-9
D: TRBD1
CDR3: CASSSSGQTLYEQYF
DNA: TGTGCCAGCAGCTCTTCGGGACAGACACTCTACGAGCAGTACTTC

size: few
J: TRBJ2-7
V: TRBV4-2
D: .
CDR3: CASSQDLGTYEQYF
DNA: TGTGCCAGCAGCCAAGATTTAGGGACCTACGAGCAGTACTTC

size: .
J: TRBJ2-5
V: TRBV12-5
D: .
CDR3: CASGPDGEETQYF
DNA: TGTGCTAGTGGCCCCGACGGGGAAGAGACCCAGTACTTC

size: .
J: TRBJ2-2
V: TRBV7-6
D: TRBD1
CDR3: CASSRGQLNTGELFF
DNA: TGTGCCAGCAGCAGGGGACAGCTGAACACCGGGGAGCTGTTTTTT

size: .
J: TRBJ1-2
V: TRBV6-6
D: .
CDR3: CARRRILGRVSYGYTF
DNA: TGTGCCAGAAGGCGAATATTAGGCAGGGTCAGTTATGGCTACACCTTC

size: .
J: TRBJ1-5
V: TRBV28
D: .
CDR3: CASSQQGRKQPQHF
DNA: TGTGCCAGCAGTCAACAGGGAAGGAAGCAGCCCCAGCATTTT

size: .
J: TRBJ2-7
V: TRBV5-6
D: TRBD1
CDR3: CASSLVEGAEGDPYEQYF
DNA: TGTGCCAGCAGCTTGGTAGAGGGGGCAGAGGGTGACCCCTACGAGCAGTACTTC

size: .
J: TRBJ1-5
V: TRBV19
D: TRBD1
CDR3: CASSILGGLSNQPQHF
DNA: TGTGCCAGTAGTATCCTAGGGGGCCTTAGCAATCAGCCCCAGCATTTT

size: .
J: TRBJ2-1
V: TRBV14
D: TRBD1
CDR3: CASSQDQGAMTYNEQFF
DNA: TGTGCCAGCAGCCAAGACCAGGGGGCTATGACCTACAATGAGCAGTTCTTC

size: .
J: TRBJ2-7
V: TRBV6-1
D: TRBD2
CDR3: CASSEGLAGSYEQYF
DNA: TGTGCCAGCAGTGAGGGACTAGCGGGATCCTACGAGCAGTACTTC

size: .
J: TRBJ2-7
V: TRBV4-1
D: TRBD2
CDR3: CASSQDPSGRFYEQYF
DNA: TGCGCCAGCAGCCAAGATCCTAGCGGGAGATTCTACGAGCAGTACTTC

size: .
J: TRBJ2-3
V: TRBV14
D: TRBD1
CDR3: CASSQSETGAADTQYF
DNA: TGTGCCAGCAGCCAATCCGAGACAGGGGCTGCAGATACGCAGTATTTT

size: .
J: TRBJ2-3
V: TRBV4-1
D: .
CDR3: CASSQEVLVTDTQYF
DNA: TGCGCCAGCAGCCAAGAAGTGCTGGTCACAGATACGCAGTATTTT

size: .
J: TRBJ2-2
V: TRBV13
D: .
CDR3: CASSSRGGGELFF
DNA: TGTGCCAGCAGTTCTAGGGGAGGCGGGGAGCTGTTTTTT

size: .
J: TRBJ2-2
V: TRBV13
D: .
CDR3: CASSPRNTGELFF
DNA: TGTGCCAGCAGCCCCAGAAACACCGGGGAGCTGTTTTTT

size: once
J: TRBJ2-7
V: TRBV9
D: TRBD1
CDR3: CASSVGTGAYEQYF
DNA: TGTGCCAGCAGCGTCGGGACAGGGGCTTACGAGCAGTACTTC

size: .
J: TRBJ2-3
V: TRBV27
D: TRBD1
CDR3: CASSLTGGLPTDTQYF
DNA: TGTGCCAGCAGTTTAACAGGGGGCCTACCCACAGATACGCAGTATTTT

size: .
J: TRBJ2-5
V: TRBV4-1
D: .
CDR3: CASSLRSTQYF
DNA: TGCGCCAGCAGCCTTCGATCGACCCAGTACTTC

size: few
J: TRBJ2-7
V: TRBV6-5
D: .
CDR3: CASSPITASYEQYF
DNA: TGTGCCAGCAGTCCTATTACCGCTTCCTACGAGCAGTACTTC

size: .
J: TRBJ2-1
V: TRBV27
D: TRBD2
CDR3: CASNPGTSAYNGQFF
DNA: TGTGCCAGCAACCCCGGGACTAGCGCCTACAATGGGCAGTTCTTC

size: once
J: TRBJ1-1
V: TRBV20-1
D: .
CDR3: CSARDGFEAFF
DNA: TGCAGTGCTAGGGACGGGTTTGAAGCTTTCTTT

size: .
J: TRBJ2-2
V: TRBV30
D: .
CDR3: CAWRAANTGELFF
DNA: TGTGCCTGGAGGGCGGCGAACACCGGGGAGCTGTTTTTT

size: .
J: TRBJ2-7
V: TRBV4-1
D: TRBD2
CDR3: CASSASRAGVTREQYF
DNA: TGCGCCAGCAGCGCCTCCAGAGCGGGAGTTACGCGAGAGCAGTACTTC

size: few
J: TRBJ2-1
V: TRBV29-1
D: .
CDR3: CSVTDSGVNYNEQFF
DNA: TGCAGCGTTACAGATAGCGGAGTAAACTACAATGAGCAGTTCTTC

size: .
J: TRBJ2-2
V: TRBV7-9
D: TRBD2
CDR3: CASSLFSGRGTGELFF
DNA: TGTGCCAGCAGCTTATTCAGCGGGAGAGGTACCGGGGAGCTGTTTTTT

size: .
J: TRBJ2-7
V: TRBV27
D: TRBD2
CDR3: CASKGLETYEQYF
DNA: TGTGCCAGCAAGGGACTAGAAACCTACGAGCAGTACTTC